This T cell receptor beta chain is from a study of long-term antiretroviral therapy in people with HIV. Whole-study findings and limits: Repertoire dominance by clones expanded before ART was seen at all time points.

Per donor, at least one pre-ART and at least two post-ART PBMC samples were obtained. The assay used was immunoSEQ (version v3.0), run at survey level. The assay was immunoSEQ multiplex PCR, and TCRdb's table has in-frame clones only and misses some. The sample includes around 28,000 clones, about 87% seen only once; the top ten take roughly 3.9%. As concerns this clone: Its target is not known.

V was pared by 3 bases and J by 4 bases, with 18 bases between. CDR3 size: 16 residues. CDR1 and CDR2 from the germline V gene are LNHDA and SQIVND (reference sequence). V gene TRBV19 combines with J gene TRBJ1-1, with D unclear. The specimen comprised unsorted PBMCs, sampled 1.8 years after starting antiretroviral therapy. The clonotype comes from a woman under 30 with HIV. Here the CDR3 DNA reads TGTGCCAGTAGTATGAGGATGGGCCGAGGAGTCACTGAAGCTTTCTTT. Translation gives CASSMRMGRGVTEAFF. The full variable domain, with the rest looked up from reference TRBV19 and TRBJ1-1, is DGGITQSPKYLFRKEGQNVTLSCEQNLNHDAMYWYRQDPGQGLRLIYYSQIVNDFQKGDIAEGYSVSREKKESFPLTVTSAQKNPTAFYLCASSMRMGRGVTEAFFGQGTRLTVV.